These T cell receptor beta chains were read from a single sample in a study of regulatory T cells in long-lasting Graves disease. One entry per CDR3 protein results from TCRdb running MiXCR on the multiplex PCR reads. This sample has some 460,000 distinct CDR3 sequences, with 15% to 20% found just once. This same sample was also taken into another study, of T cells in Graves' hyperthyroidism and ophthalmopathy.

Specimen: peripheral blood mononuclear cells (PBMCs), collected at new diagnosis, from a patient treated with antithyroid drugs. These TCRs come from a man aged 35 to 55 with Graves disease. Each CDR3 is given with its conserved first and last residue. D genes are given only for firm matches. Part of the rows lack a size; the others show once, few, many or a class for expanded clones.

clone_size: many
v_call: TRBV7-9
d_call: -
j_call: TRBJ1-1
cdr3_aa: CASSPTARWEVNTEAFF
cdr3_nt: TGTGCCAGCAGCCCGACAGCCCGTTGGGAGGTGAACACTGAAGCTTTCTTT

clone_size: once
v_call: TRBV5-5
d_call: -
j_call: TRBJ1-1
cdr3_aa: CAGSLGTANTEAFF
cdr3_nt: TGTGCCGGCAGCTTGGGCACAGCGAACACTGAAGCTTTCTTT

clone_size: many
v_call: TRBV6-1
d_call: TRBD2
j_call: TRBJ2-1
cdr3_aa: CASSPVSGRAGGGSYNEQFF
cdr3_nt: TGTGCCAGCAGTCCCGTTAGCGGGAGGGCGGGAGGAGGGTCCTACAATGAGCAGTTCTTC

clone_size: -
v_call: TRBV5-1
d_call: -
j_call: TRBJ2-6
cdr3_aa: CASSLVAGNSGANVLTF
cdr3_nt: TGTGCCAGCAGCTTGGTGGCGGGGAACTCTGGGGCCAACGTCCTGACTTTC

clone_size: many
v_call: TRBV20-1
d_call: TRBD1
j_call: TRBJ2-5
cdr3_aa: CSAPGQVGETQYF
cdr3_nt: TGCAGTGCCCCTGGACAGGTCGGAGAGACCCAGTACTTC

clone_size: -
v_call: TRBV29-1
d_call: -
j_call: TRBJ2-2
cdr3_aa: CSVEGGRTGELFF
cdr3_nt: TGCAGCGTTGAAGGGGGACGAACCGGGGAGCTGTTTTTT

clone_size: many
v_call: TRBV2
d_call: -
j_call: TRBJ1-5
cdr3_aa: CASSGMTSNQPQHF
cdr3_nt: TGTGCCAGCAGTGGGATGACCAGCAATCAGCCCCAGCATTTT

clone_size: many
v_call: TRBV28
d_call: -
j_call: TRBJ2-7
cdr3_aa: CASSQPIQASEQYF
cdr3_nt: TGTGCCAGCAGCCAACCCATACAAGCGAGCGAGCAGTACTTC

clone_size: many
v_call: TRBV6-5
d_call: -
j_call: TRBJ1-1
cdr3_aa: CASSYFRFGTGENTEAFF
cdr3_nt: TGTGCCAGCAGTTACTTCCGGTTCGGCACCGGTGAGAACACTGAAGCTTTCTTT

clone_size: -
v_call: TRBV4-2
d_call: -
j_call: TRBJ2-7
cdr3_aa: CASSQGKSSYEQYF
cdr3_nt: TGTGCCAGCAGTCAAGGAAAGAGCTCCTACGAGCAGTACTTC

clone_size: -
v_call: TRBV6-2/TRBV6-3
d_call: -
j_call: TRBJ2-7
cdr3_aa: CASNRDRFSYEQYF
cdr3_nt: TGTGCCAGCAACCGAGACAGGTTCTCCTACGAGCAGTACTTC

clone_size: many
v_call: TRBV24-1
d_call: -
j_call: TRBJ2-1
cdr3_aa: CATSVEGSYNEQFF
cdr3_nt: TGTGCCACCAGTGTGGAGGGGTCCTACAATGAGCAGTTCTTC

clone_size: many
v_call: TRBV5-1
d_call: -
j_call: TRBJ2-2
cdr3_aa: CASSLAQESNTGELFF
cdr3_nt: TGCGCCAGCAGCTTGGCCCAGGAGTCGAACACCGGGGAGCTGTTTTTT

clone_size: -
v_call: TRBV29-1
d_call: TRBD1
j_call: TRBJ2-5
cdr3_aa: CSGAVGGKSETQYF
cdr3_nt: TGCAGCGGTGCCGTAGGGGGCAAGTCGGAGACCCAGTACTTC

clone_size: many
v_call: TRBV7-4
d_call: TRBD2
j_call: TRBJ2-1
cdr3_aa: CASSLDGVRTSGGLISNEQFF
cdr3_nt: TGTGCCAGCAGCTTAGACGGGGTAAGGACTAGCGGGGGCCTCATTTCCAATGAGCAGTTCTTC

clone_size: few
v_call: TRBV27
d_call: TRBD2
j_call: TRBJ2-1
cdr3_aa: CASSFGTSGNNEQFF
cdr3_nt: TGTGCCAGCAGTTTCGGGACTAGCGGCAACAATGAGCAGTTCTTC

clone_size: many
v_call: TRBV7-3
d_call: -
j_call: TRBJ2-6
cdr3_aa: CASTHSGRTSGANVLTF
cdr3_nt: TGTGCCAGCACTCACTCCGGACGTACCTCTGGGGCCAACGTCCTGACTTTC

clone_size: many
v_call: TRBV28
d_call: -
j_call: TRBJ2-7
cdr3_aa: CASSLDLGTGATYEQYF
cdr3_nt: TGTGCCAGCAGTTTGGACCTCGGTACGGGAGCTACCTACGAGCAGTACTTC

clone_size: many
v_call: TRBV11-2
d_call: TRBD2
j_call: TRBJ2-3
cdr3_aa: CASSLEGLASDTQYF
cdr3_nt: TGTGCCAGCAGCTTAGAGGGACTAGCATCAGATACGCAGTATTTT

clone_size: -
v_call: TRBV5-1
d_call: -
j_call: TRBJ1-1
cdr3_aa: CASSLELSRPPEAFF
cdr3_nt: TGCGCCAGCAGCTTGGAACTTTCGAGGCCCCCTGAAGCTTTCTTT

clone_size: -
v_call: TRBV7-2
d_call: -
j_call: TRBJ2-4
cdr3_aa: CASSRFHTRIAKNIQYF
cdr3_nt: TGTGCCAGCAGCCGTTTCCACACCAGGATAGCCAAAAACATTCAGTACTTC

clone_size: -
v_call: TRBV2
d_call: -
j_call: TRBJ2-5
cdr3_aa: CASRGDLGTQYF
cdr3_nt: TGTGCCAGCAGGGGGGACCTCGGAACCCAGTACTTC

clone_size: many
v_call: TRBV28
d_call: TRBD2
j_call: TRBJ2-7
cdr3_aa: CASSPSGRAWYEQYF
cdr3_nt: TGTGCCAGCAGTCCGAGCGGGAGGGCCTGGTACGAGCAGTACTTC

clone_size: many
v_call: TRBV7-9
d_call: TRBD1
j_call: TRBJ2-7
cdr3_aa: CASSPDRGIYEQYF
cdr3_nt: TGTGCCAGCAGCCCAGACAGGGGTATTTACGAGCAGTACTTC

clone_size: -
v_call: TRBV2
d_call: -
j_call: TRBJ1-2
cdr3_aa: CAESSRNYGYTF
cdr3_nt: TGTGCCGAATCCTCACGGAACTATGGCTACACCTTC

clone_size: many
v_call: TRBV3-1
d_call: -
j_call: TRBJ2-7
cdr3_aa: CASSQDWLAYEQYF
cdr3_nt: TGTGCCAGCAGCCAAGATTGGCTAGCGTACGAGCAGTACTTC

clone_size: many
v_call: TRBV2
d_call: -
j_call: TRBJ2-7
cdr3_aa: CASRGHEQYF
cdr3_nt: TGTGCCAGCAGAGGACACGAGCAGTACTTC

clone_size: -
v_call: TRBV10-3
d_call: -
j_call: TRBJ1-2
cdr3_aa: CAISESKGRDYGYTF
cdr3_nt: TGTGCCATCAGTGAGTCTAAGGGGCGCGACTATGGCTACACCTTC

clone_size: few
v_call: TRBV5-1
d_call: -
j_call: TRBJ2-7
cdr3_aa: CASSLGQMPYEQYF
cdr3_nt: TGCGCCAGCAGCTTGGGGCAGATGCCTTACGAGCAGTACTTC

clone_size: few
v_call: TRBV7-8
d_call: -
j_call: TRBJ2-1
cdr3_aa: CASSLRQNNEQFF
cdr3_nt: TGTGCCAGCAGCTTGAGGCAGAACAATGAGCAGTTCTTC

clone_size: -
v_call: TRBV5-4
d_call: -
j_call: TRBJ1-1
cdr3_aa: CASSFEGSIPEAFF
cdr3_nt: TGTGCCAGCAGCTTTGAGGGGTCAATACCCGAGGCTTTCTTT

clone_size: many
v_call: TRBV2
d_call: TRBD1
j_call: TRBJ2-2
cdr3_aa: CASSTGTGVSGELFF
cdr3_nt: TGTGCCAGCAGTACCGGGACAGGGGTCTCCGGGGAGCTGTTTTTT

clone_size: many
v_call: TRBV20-1
d_call: TRBD1
j_call: TRBJ1-2
cdr3_aa: CSARGTGQHGYTF
cdr3_nt: TGCAGTGCTAGAGGGACAGGGCAACATGGCTACACCTTC

clone_size: many
v_call: TRBV12-3/TRBV12-4
d_call: TRBD1
j_call: TRBJ1-6
cdr3_aa: CASSLRDRGSPLHF
cdr3_nt: TGTGCCAGCAGTTTGCGAGACAGGGGATCACCCCTCCACTTT

clone_size: many
v_call: TRBV4-2
d_call: TRBD2
j_call: TRBJ2-7
cdr3_aa: CASSQDLLAGGEQYF
cdr3_nt: TGTGCCAGCAGCCAAGATTTGTTAGCGGGAGGCGAGCAGTACTTC

clone_size: many
v_call: TRBV5-1
d_call: -
j_call: TRBJ2-7
cdr3_aa: CASSYRAANREYEQYF
cdr3_nt: TGCGCCAGCAGCTACCGCGCCGCGAACAGGGAATACGAGCAGTACTTC

clone_size: few
v_call: TRBV2
d_call: -
j_call: TRBJ2-1
cdr3_aa: CASIIDNEQFF
cdr3_nt: TGTGCCAGCATCATCGACAATGAGCAGTTCTTC

clone_size: many
v_call: TRBV5-8
d_call: -
j_call: TRBJ2-3
cdr3_aa: CASSLGLPTDTQYF
cdr3_nt: TGTGCCAGCAGTTTAGGACTGCCCACAGATACGCAGTATTTT

clone_size: few
v_call: TRBV3-1
d_call: -
j_call: TRBJ2-6
cdr3_aa: CASSPAGAAGANVLTF
cdr3_nt: TGTGCCAGCAGCCCCGCAGGGGCGGCTGGGGCCAACGTCCTGACTTTC

clone_size: many
v_call: TRBV11-3
d_call: -
j_call: TRBJ2-1
cdr3_aa: CASSLNFYNEQFF
cdr3_nt: TGTGCCAGCAGCTTAAATTTCTACAATGAGCAGTTCTTC

clone_size: many
v_call: TRBV3-1
d_call: TRBD2
j_call: TRBJ2-5
cdr3_aa: CASSQGTSGRRQETQYF
cdr3_nt: TGTGCCAGCAGCCAAGGGACTAGCGGGAGGAGGCAAGAGACCCAGTACTTC

clone_size: many
v_call: TRBV2
d_call: -
j_call: TRBJ2-1
cdr3_aa: CASSKRHEQFF
cdr3_nt: TGTGCCAGCAGTAAGCGACATGAGCAGTTCTTC

clone_size: many
v_call: TRBV5-1
d_call: -
j_call: TRBJ2-7
cdr3_aa: CASSWGGRGISGIGYEQYF
cdr3_nt: TGCGCCAGCAGCTGGGGGGGCAGGGGTATCAGCGGGATCGGCTACGAGCAGTACTTC

clone_size: few
v_call: TRBV19
d_call: TRBD2
j_call: TRBJ2-1
cdr3_aa: CASSTRRLAGGNEQFF
cdr3_nt: TGTGCCAGTAGTACGCGAAGGCTAGCGGGGGGTAATGAGCAGTTCTTC

clone_size: many
v_call: TRBV15
d_call: TRBD2
j_call: TRBJ2-1
cdr3_aa: CATSRGPSGFYNEQFF
cdr3_nt: TGTGCCACCAGCAGAGGTCCTAGCGGCTTCTACAATGAGCAGTTCTTC

clone_size: -
v_call: TRBV9
d_call: -
j_call: TRBJ2-5
cdr3_aa: CASSVSPSAQETQYF
cdr3_nt: TGTGCCAGCAGCGTATCTCCCAGCGCCCAAGAGACCCAGTACTTC

clone_size: many
v_call: TRBV6-2/TRBV6-3
d_call: -
j_call: TRBJ1-2
cdr3_aa: CASSEGDGRWAF
cdr3_nt: TGTGCCAGCAGTGAAGGGGACGGTCGGTGGGCCTTC

clone_size: many
v_call: TRBV2
d_call: -
j_call: TRBJ2-3
cdr3_aa: CASSGRDAGSTDTQYF
cdr3_nt: TGTGCCAGCAGTGGCCGGGACGCGGGAAGCACAGATACGCAGTATTTT

clone_size: many
v_call: TRBV24-1
d_call: -
j_call: TRBJ2-2
cdr3_aa: CATSVGTGELFF
cdr3_nt: TGTGCCACCAGTGTGGGGACCGGGGAGCTGTTTTTT

clone_size: -
v_call: TRBV28
d_call: -
j_call: TRBJ2-1
cdr3_aa: CASSQKYNEQFF
cdr3_nt: TGTGCCAGCAGTCAGAAATACAATGAGCAGTTCTTC

clone_size: few
v_call: TRBV11-2
d_call: -
j_call: TRBJ2-6
cdr3_aa: CASSLDTRPGANVLTF
cdr3_nt: TGTGCCAGCAGCTTAGACACTCGCCCTGGGGCCAACGTCCTGACTTTC

clone_size: many
v_call: TRBV7-8
d_call: -
j_call: TRBJ2-5
cdr3_aa: CASSGRGVQETQYF
cdr3_nt: TGTGCCAGCTCTGGCAGGGGGGTTCAAGAGACCCAGTACTTC

clone_size: few
v_call: TRBV12-3/TRBV12-4
d_call: -
j_call: TRBJ1-2
cdr3_aa: CASSSYQAANYGYTF
cdr3_nt: TGTGCCAGCAGTTCCTACCAGGCAGCTAACTATGGCTACACCTTC